This entry concerns a single T cell receptor beta chain. What it binds is not known. Trimming removed 1 base from V and 3 bases from J; junction bases left unmatched: 5. The germline CDR1 and CDR2 sequences are KGHSH and LQKENI. This CDR3 region has 16 residues. The data derive from a study of T cells after yellow fever vaccination. Overall study: SMART-Seq v4 Ultra Low Input served to prepare low-cell-number fractions. Whole-study findings and limits: The study noted that FACS-sorted repertoires could contain abundant clonotypes contaminating from the bulk population. Clonotypes appearing in both CD4 and CD8 compartments existed, and their share was small.

MiXCR, run by TCRdb on the 5' RACE reads, gives a single entry per CDR3 protein. The sample yields 450,000 to 650,000 distinct CDR3 sequences, 13% seen once. The sequence was obtained from a man aged 25 to 40 who received the YFV17D yellow fever vaccine. Material: PBMCs, obtained on the day of the yellow fever booster vaccination. The chain links TRBV18 to TRBJ2-1; 8 positions agree with TRBD2. In nucleotides, the CDR3 is TGTGCCAGCTCACCACTACTTACTAGCGGCTACAATGAGCAGTTCTTC. It yields the protein CASSPLLTSGYNEQFF.